This T cell receptor (beta chain) derives from a study of cytomegalovirus exposure and HLA in healthy donors. Broader study findings: Solely CMV serostatus was available to characterize immune exposure. TCR beta sequences numbering around 15,000 were associated with HLA alleles at 0.05 false discovery rate in a later analysis. Confirmation in vitro established that a few CMV-associated chains were specific for CMV antigens.

Looked up from germline, CDR1 is GTSNPN and CDR2 is SVGIG (reference sequence). Trimming took 7 bases from V and 5 from J, leaving 8 bases between them. The CDR3 is made up of 11 amino acids. PCR amplification relied on 60 Vbeta primers (plus 13 Jbeta primers). Produced via immunoSEQ multiplex PCR; TCRdb's table is partial and in-frame only. The sample lists around 200,000 clones; 70% to 85% were seen once. Turning to this clone: As yet, its antigen is unknown.

Specimen: PBMCs. The receptor was isolated from a woman aged 40 to 50 in good health and CMV-seronegative. The chain combines TRBV30 with TRBJ2-2; D remains unclear. As DNA, the CDR3 is TGTGCCTCTGGTCGGACCGGGGAGCTGTTTTTT. It specifies CASGRTGELFF.